This T cell receptor beta chain was identified in a study of blood T cell repertoires in COVID-19. Study details: Collection of acute and convalescent COVID-19 samples took place in the United States, Italy and Spain. Nucleic acid was either cDNA or gDNA, and it came from T cells, B-cell-depleted T cells, or PBMCs.

How the authors handled the data: For nucleated cells, counts were estimated from reference gene primer amplification. TCRdb's table, derived via immunoSEQ multiplex PCR, lists solely in-frame clones and lacks some. V and J calls plus clone size are reproduced from that table; the DNA served to infer D and trimming. This table has about 260,000 clones, roughly 90% appearing once. This CDR3 is built from 15 residues. Germline assignment: CDR1 LNHDA and CDR2 SQIVND (reference sequence). V lost 7 bases and J lost 0; bases outside the gene matches: 4. The J gene is TRBJ2-3, the V gene TRBV19, with 10 positions matching TRBD1. The source of this sequence is a man aged 25 to 45 with active or convalescent COVID-19. The specimen was peripheral blood. CDR3 residues: CASTPGQGSTDTQYF. The CDR3 region has the DNA TGTGCCAGTACACCGGGACAGGGGAGCACAGATACGCAGTATTTT.